The 15 T cell receptor beta chains reported below all come from one sample, sequenced in a study of OX40 agonist ivuxolimab in advanced cancers. Profiling relied on immunoSEQ multiplex PCR, and the TCRdb table lists in-frame clones only, not all of them. This sample has fewer than 100,000 clones; more than 75% occur once, and the top ten carry roughly 0.32%. This specimen was CD4+ or CD8+ T cells sorted from blood, taken in a trial of the OX40 agonist ivuxolimab. The receptors come from an adult with an advanced solid tumor such as melanoma, head and neck, liver or kidney cancer.

V is TRBV19 and J is TRBJ2-7; D assignment may be TRBD1 or TRBD2 (5 bases each). Per germline, CDR1 LNHDA and CDR2 SQIVND (reference sequence). The CDR3 length is 15 residues. V was cut by 2 bases and J by 3 bases, with 14 bases left in between. The CDR3 here is CASSIKVAGSYEQYF. CDR3 coding DNA: TGTGCCAGTAGTATAAAGGTGGCAGGGAGCTACGAGCAGTACTTC. Full variable domain (outside the CDR3, taken from reference TRBV19 and TRBJ2-7): DGGITQSPKYLFRKEGQNVTLSCEQNLNHDAMYWYRQDPGQGLRLIYYSQIVNDFQKGDIAEGYSVSREKKESFPLTVTSAQKNPTAFYLCASSIKVAGSYEQYFGPGTRLTVT.

J is TRBJ2-5 and V is TRBV7-2; perhaps TRBD2 as D (6 bases). CDR1 SGHTA and CDR2 FQGNSA come from the germline V gene. The V and J ends lost 1 base and 4 bases respectively, with 13 bases between them. CDR3 length: 15 residues. The chain's CDR3 is CASSLGWAGGETQYF. DNA of the CDR3: TGTGCCAGCAGCTTAGGCTGGGCCGGGGGAGAGACCCAGTACTTC.

The V call is TRBV11-2, the J call TRBJ2-2; tentative D call: TRBD2 (6 bases). The CDR3 is 16 residues long. Trimming shortened V by 4 bases and J by 5 bases, and 17 bases separated the two germline ends. CDR1 and CDR2 (germline): SGHAT, FQNNGV. The CDR3 nucleotides are TGTGCCAGCAGCTCCCAAGCGGGTCCCGGTACCGGGGAGCTGTTTTTT. Amino acid sequence: CASSSQAGPGTGELFF.

J is TRBJ2-7 and V is TRBV7-8; TRBD2 aligns across 13 bases. The J segment lost 6 bases and the V segment lost 5 bases, leaving 7 bases of the junction unmatched. Germline lookup yields CDR1 SGHVS and CDR2 FQNEAQ. The CDR3 totals 15 residues. CDR3 in DNA: TGTGCCAGCAGCGTAGGACTAGCGGGAGAGAGCGAGCAGTACTTC. The encoded protein is CASSVGLAGESEQYF.

J is TRBJ1-5 and V is TRBV9, with D unclear. The CDR3 length is 15 residues. CDR1 SGDLS and CDR2 YYNGEE come from the germline V gene. V dropped 0 bases and J dropped 6 bases, with 13 bases sitting between them. The CDR3 sequence: CASSVGGDRAQPQHF. CDR3 DNA sequence: TGTGCCAGCAGCGTAGGTGGGGATCGGGCTCAGCCCCAGCATTTT.

J is TRBJ2-7 and V is TRBV6-1; D may be TRBD2 (5 bases). Between the trimmed V and J ends, which lost 5 bases and 5 bases, there was a span of 13 bases. Germline V CDR1 and CDR2: MNHNS, SASEGT. The CDR3 totals 13 residues. Here the CDR3 DNA reads TGTGCCAGCAGTTATTCGACTAAGCACGAGCAGTACTTC. This codes for CASSYSTKHEQYF.

The V call is TRBV11-2, the J call TRBJ2-1; D ambiguous. V gave up 5 bases and J gave up 6 bases, with 5 bases separating them. Germline V gene sequence: CDR1 SGHAT, CDR2 FQNNGV. The CDR3 covers 11 residues. CDR3: CASSPVNEQFF. CDR3 nucleotide sequence: TGTGCCAGCAGCCCCGTCAATGAGCAGTTCTTC.

The chain combines TRBV5-1 with TRBJ1-1; D is perhaps TRBD1 (5 bases). CDR1 and CDR2 (germline): SGHRS, YFSETQ. Trimming cost V 3 bases and J 0 bases, with 9 bases left between them. The CDR3 runs 14 residues. The CDR3 region is CASSSGRLNTEAFF. CDR3 DNA sequence: TGCGCCAGCAGCTCGGGACGGTTGAACACTGAAGCTTTCTTT.

V usage is TRBV28 and J usage is TRBJ1-4; 7 nucleotides match TRBD1. The CDR3 contains 14 residues. The V and J ends lost 6 bases and 1 base, in that order; junction bases with no gene match: 2. The germline V gene encodes CDR1 MDHEN and CDR2 SYDVKM. The CDR3 sequence is CASSQGGTNEKLFF. The CDR3 DNA is TGTGCCAGCAGCCAGGGGGGAACTAATGAAAAACTGTTTTTT.

The genes are TRBV28 and TRBJ2-1; 8 bases are a match to TRBD1. Germline-derived CDR1 and CDR2 are MDHEN and SYDVKM. The CDR3 sequence is 15 residues long. V lost 3 bases, J lost 0 bases, and 1 base stayed unmatched. The CDR3: CASSFGQGSYNEQFF. CDR3 nucleotide sequence: TGTGCCAGCAGTTTCGGACAGGGCTCCTACAATGAGCAGTTCTTC.

The CDR3, as DNA: TGTGCCAGCAGCCCGACTGGACAGGGTTTCGAGCAGTACTTC. This sequence encodes CASSPTGQGFEQYF. V is TRBV7-2 and J is TRBJ2-7; 8 bases line up with TRBD1. Germline trimming cut 5 bases from V and 6 bases from J; bases unmatched to any gene: 9. This CDR3 contains 14 residues. Germline V CDR1 and CDR2: SGHTA, FQGNSA.

V gene TRBV7-9 combines with J gene TRBJ2-5; D is uncertain. Trimming pared 7 bases from V and 1 base from J, leaving 4 bases between. In germline, CDR1 is SEHNR, CDR2 FQNEAQ (reference sequence). This CDR3 is 11 amino acids long. The CDR3 DNA is TGTGCCAGCACCCCCCAAGAGACCCAGTACTTC. It translates to CASTPQETQYF.

This rearrangement joins TRBV10-1 to TRBJ2-1, with D possibly called TRBD1 or TRBD2 (5 bases each). CDR3 length equals 13 residues. Germline V gene data show CDR1 as WNHNN and CDR2 as SYGVQD (reference sequence). V was trimmed by 6 bases and J by 12 bases, leaving 18 bases between them. This chain's CDR3 is CASRGTALSPQFF. The DNA for the CDR3 is TGCGCCAGCAGGGGGACGGCCCTCTCACCGCAGTTCTTC.

This chain connects TRBV6-6 to TRBJ2-7; 7 positions match TRBD1. This CDR3 contains 14 residues. Unmatched junction bases numbered 7, after V lost 2 bases and J lost 6 bases. The germline CDR1 and CDR2 sequences are MNHNY and SVGAGI (reference sequence). CDR3: CASSYPDRLTEQYF. CDR3 bases: TGTGCCAGCAGTTACCCGGACAGGCTGACCGAGCAGTACTTC.

CDR3 DNA: TGTGCCATCAGTGAGTCGAATTCCCCAGCGGGAGAAAAGAACGAGCAGTACTTC. Its protein is CAISESNSPAGEKNEQYF. V gene TRBV10-3 combines with J gene TRBJ2-7, with 8 bases fitting TRBD2. CDR3 size: 18 residues. Losses at the gene ends were 0 bases for V and 5 bases for J; bases not matched to a gene: 15. In germline, CDR1 is ENHRY, CDR2 SYGVKD.